Presented here are 11 T cell receptor beta chains from one specimen sequenced in a study of T cell repertoires in cytomegalovirus infection. MiXCR, run by TCRdb on the reads, gives a single entry per CDR3 protein. The sample carries about 460,000 distinct CDR3 sequences, 11% recorded once. Source material: PBMCs. Source of these receptors: a human donor in good health (CMV status not recorded). Some clones in this sample may be carry-over from other donors' samples.

This clonotype was picked up a small number of times. J is TRBJ1-1 and V is TRBV19; D remains unclear. Per germline, CDR1 LNHDA and CDR2 SQIVND (reference sequence). The V and J ends lost 6 bases and 6 bases respectively, with 14 bases between them. The CDR3 has 13 amino acids. In DNA form, the CDR3 reads TGTGCCAGTAGCCCGTCCATCACGGCTGAAGCTTTCTTT. Protein product: CASSPSITAEAFF.

V gene TRBV7-9 combines with J gene TRBJ1-6; D remains unclear. The CDR3 has 14 amino acids. Looked up from germline, CDR1 is SEHNR and CDR2 is FQNEAQ (reference sequence). V gave up 2 bases and J gave up 5 bases, with 7 bases separating them. CDR3: CASSLSENNSPLHF. Written as DNA, the CDR3 is TGTGCCAGCAGCTTATCCGAGAATAATTCACCCCTCCACTTT.

A word on this clonotype: A much larger clone is a single base away; this may be a read error. The chain carries TRBV6-1 and TRBJ2-7, with 7 bases lining up with TRBD1. Per the germline V gene, CDR1 is MNHNS and CDR2 is SASEGT. The CDR3 consists of 17 residues. The CDR3 nucleotides are TGTGCCAGCAGTGAAGTATGGCAGGGGGAAGGGTACTACGAGAAGTACTTC. As protein: CASSEVWQGEGYYEKYF.

This clonotype was detected many times. J is TRBJ1-6 and V is TRBV7-2; D is possibly TRBD1 (6 bases). Trimming left V 1 base short and J 7 bases short, with 11 bases between. The CDR3 is 15 residues long. Germline V gene lookup returns CDR1 SGHTA and CDR2 FQGNSA. DNA of the CDR3: TGTGCCAGCAGCTTAGAAGGGGGGGCGAATTCACCCCTCCACTTT. It codes for CASSLEGGANSPLHF.

Worth noting for this clonotype: The junction does not match germline at one end; this may be a read error. The chain employs TRBV13 and TRBJ2-7; 8 bases map to TRBD2. Germline CDR1 PRHDT, CDR2 FYEKMQ (reference sequence). This CDR3 contains 14 residues. For the CDR3, the DNA is TGTCCCAGCAGCCCCCGGGGGGGGGCCTACGAGCAGTACTTC. Translated, it gives CPSSPRGGAYEQYF. The variable domain in full, with the rest retrieved from reference TRBV13 and TRBJ2-7, is AAGVIQSPRHLIKEKRETATLKCYPIPRHDTVYWYQQGPGQDPQFLISFYEKMQSDKGSIPDRFSAQQFSDYHSELNMSSLELGDSALYFCPSSPRGGAYEQYFGPGTRLTVT.

Ten or more counts support this clonotype. CDR3 coding DNA: TGTGCCAGCAGTTTACAGGTACCCTACGAGCAGTACTTC. It is translated as CASSLQVPYEQYF. The chain combines TRBV12-3 or TRBV12-4 with TRBJ2-7; D is undetermined. This CDR3 comprises 13 residues. Trimming cost V 2 bases and J 2 bases, with 7 bases left between them.

The table lists this clonotype with many counts. The chain uses TRBV7-9 and TRBJ1-1, with TRBD1 matching over 11 bases. This CDR3 spans 19 amino acids. Germline CDR1 is SEHNR and CDR2 is FQNEAQ (reference sequence). The trim removed 5 bases at V and 0 bases at J, leaving 14 bases unmatched. The CDR3 sequence is CASSRGQGALFPMNTEAFF. In nucleotides, the CDR3 is TGTGCCAGCAGCCGAGGACAGGGGGCGCTTTTCCCGATGAACACTGAAGCTTTCTTT. Supplemented by reference TRBV7-9 and TRBJ1-1, the full variable domain reads DTGVSQNPRHKITKRGQNVTFRCDPISEHNRLYWYRQTLGQGPEFLTYFQNEAQLEKSRLLSDRFSAERPKGSFSTLEIQRTEQGDSAMYLCASSRGQGALFPMNTEAFFGQGTRLTVV.

The chain combines TRBV20-1 with TRBJ2-1; no reliable D call. Trimming cost V 1 base and J 1 base, with 8 bases left between them. CDR1 is DFQATT, CDR2 SNEGSKA, per germline (reference sequence). This CDR3 region has 14 residues. The CDR3 here is CSARGQPSYNEQFF. In nucleotides, the CDR3 is TGCAGTGCTAGAGGCCAGCCTTCCTACAATGAGCAGTTCTTC.

This clonotype was counted at least ten times. V is TRBV5-4 and J is TRBJ2-7; 8 nucleotides line up with TRBD2. CDR1 and CDR2 from the germline V gene are SGHNT and YYREEE (reference sequence). There are 15 residues in the CDR3. V shed 4 bases and J 6 bases; nucleotides not matched to a gene: 12. The CDR3 sequence: CASSLKRETYGEQYF. The CDR3 coding sequence is TGTGCCAGCAGCCTCAAGCGGGAGACGTATGGCGAGCAGTACTTC.

A few counts support this clonotype. The chain joins TRBV15 to TRBJ1-1; D may be TRBD1 (5 bases). The CDR3 runs 14 residues. CDR1 and CDR2 from the germline V gene are LNHNV and YYDKDF (reference sequence). The germline V and J ends were trimmed by 5 bases and 2 bases, with 12 bases remaining between them. Here the CDR3 reads CATSGGTRNTEAFF. For the CDR3, the DNA is TGTGCCACCAGCGGTGGGACGCGAAACACTGAAGCTTTCTTT.

At least ten counts were recorded for this clonotype. This CDR3 reads CASSSTVSSTDTQYF. Written as DNA, the CDR3 is TGTGCCAGCAGCTCGACTGTTTCTAGCACAGATACGCAGTATTTT. V is TRBV7-8 and J is TRBJ2-3; D remains unclear. CDR3 length equals 15 residues. V gave up 4 bases and J gave up 0 bases, with 11 bases separating them. CDR1 SGHVS and CDR2 FQNEAQ come from the germline V gene.